Listed below are T cell receptor beta chains from one sample, sequenced in a study of OX40 agonist ivuxolimab in advanced cancers. Sequenced by immunoSEQ multiplex PCR; TCRdb stores in-frame clones only, minus some. The profile covers 99,000 or so clones, with 85% to 95% appearing a single time and roughly 0.27% taken by the ten largest. The material was CD4+ or CD8+ T cells sorted from blood, obtained in a trial of the OX40 agonist ivuxolimab. The receptors here all came from an adult with an advanced solid tumor such as melanoma, head and neck, liver or kidney cancer. Each CDR3 is given with its conserved first and last residue. D genes are given only for firm matches. Clone size is stated in some rows and not others, as once, few, many or a class when expanded.

TRBV7-2	NA	TRBD1	TRBJ1-2	CASSSGTGQFYGYTF	TGTGCCAGCAGTTCCGGGACAGGACAATTCTATGGCTACACCTTC
TRBV4-2	NA	NA	TRBJ1-3	CASSQNRYSGNTIYF	TGTGCCAGCAGCCAAAACCGCTACTCTGGAAACACCATATATTTT
TRBV29-1	few	TRBD1	TRBJ2-3	CSASGTGGGDTQYF	TGCAGCGCAAGCGGGACAGGGGGCGGAGATACGCAGTATTTT
TRBV7-2	NA	NA	TRBJ2-6	CASSLSGLDSVLTF	TGTGCCAGCAGCTTATCAGGGCTCGATTCCGTCCTGACTTTC
TRBV27	NA	TRBD1	TRBJ2-4	CATRRQGARDRNIQYF	TGTGCCACGAGGCGACAGGGGGCAAGGGACCGAAACATTCAGTACTTC
TRBV7-6	NA	NA	TRBJ1-1	CASSLASGGGTEAFF	TGTGCCAGCAGCTTAGCGTCCGGGGGAGGGACTGAAGCTTTCTTT
TRBV25-1	once	NA	TRBJ1-1	CASSESRGSTEAFF	TGTGCCAGCAGTGAATCGAGGGGTAGCACTGAAGCTTTCTTT
TRBV5-1	NA	NA	TRBJ1-5	CASSPGQENQPQHF	TGCGCCAGCAGCCCGGGACAAGAAAATCAGCCCCAGCATTTT
TRBV9	once	TRBD1	TRBJ2-1	CASSPGTGPLNEQFF	TGTGCCAGCAGCCCCGGGACAGGTCCCCTCAATGAGCAGTTCTTC
TRBV28	NA	TRBD1	TRBJ2-7	CASSHQTGGYEQYF	TGTGCCAGCAGCCATCAAACAGGGGGGTACGAGCAGTACTTC
TRBV29-1	once	NA	TRBJ1-3	CSVEGVDGNTIYF	TGCAGCGTTGAAGGGGTGGATGGAAACACCATATATTTT
TRBV5-5	NA	NA	TRBJ1-5	CASSFNRIGQPQHF	TGTGCCAGCAGCTTTAACAGGATCGGTCAGCCCCAGCATTTT
TRBV28	NA	TRBD1	TRBJ1-2	CASSFSATGDYGYTF	TGTGCCAGCAGTTTTTCGGCGACAGGGGACTATGGCTACACCTTC
TRBV6-7	NA	NA	TRBJ2-4	CASTRSMSGAKNIQYF	TGTGCCAGCACACGGTCGATGAGCGGAGCCAAAAACATTCAGTACTTC
TRBV19	few	NA	TRBJ1-2	CASSLRGREGGYTF	TGTGCCAGTAGTCTTCGTGGCAGGGAAGGCGGCTACACCTTC
TRBV28	NA	NA	TRBJ1-2	CASSLFGVVANYGYTF	TGTGCCAGCAGTTTATTCGGGGTAGTAGCTAACTATGGCTACACCTTC
TRBV9	NA	NA	TRBJ2-1	CASSVVGSYNEQFF	TGTGCCAGCAGCGTAGTTGGATCCTACAATGAGCAGTTCTTC
TRBV6-1	NA	TRBD2	TRBJ2-1	CASSEKVRETSGRPFF	TGTGCCAGCAGTGAAAAGGTCCGGGAGACTAGCGGGAGACCGTTCTTC
TRBV12-5	once	TRBD2	TRBJ2-3	CASGLGLAGGTDTQYF	TGTGCTAGTGGCCTGGGACTAGCGGGAGGTACAGATACGCAGTATTTT
TRBV7-2	NA	NA	TRBJ1-1	CASSSIGWNTEAFF	TGTGCCAGCAGCTCAATAGGTTGGAACACTGAAGCTTTCTTT
TRBV18	NA	NA	TRBJ2-3	CASSPTDTQYF	TGTGCCAGCTCACCAACAGATACGCAGTATTTT
TRBV7-9	NA	NA	TRBJ1-4	CASSPLRVEKLFF	TGTGCCAGCAGCCCCCTTCGGGTTGAAAAACTGTTTTTT
TRBV5-5	NA	NA	TRBJ2-6	CASSRTGIRRGSGANVLTF	TGTGCCAGCAGCCGCACAGGTATCCGGCGGGGATCTGGGGCCAACGTCCTGACTTTC
TRBV15	NA	TRBD2	TRBJ2-1	CATSSGLAGVWNEQFF	TGTGCCACCAGCAGCGGTCTAGCGGGAGTTTGGAATGAGCAGTTCTTC
TRBV6-5	NA	NA	TRBJ1-1	CASSYVFGTEAFF	TGTGCCAGCAGTTACGTATTCGGGACTGAAGCTTTCTTT
TRBV6-6	NA	TRBD1	TRBJ1-5	CASKTTGANQPQHF	TGTGCCAGCAAAACCACAGGGGCCAATCAGCCCCAGCATTTT
TRBV5-5	NA	TRBD2	TRBJ2-1	CASSSLAGYYNEQFF	TGTGCCAGCAGCTCTCTAGCGGGGTACTACAATGAGCAGTTCTTC
TRBV28	NA	NA	TRBJ2-7	CASSLSGEQYF	TGTGCCAGCAGTTTATCAGGCGAGCAGTACTTC
TRBV6-5	NA	NA	TRBJ1-1	CASSYSLVWESTEAFF	TGTGCCAGCAGTTACTCGTTGGTTTGGGAGTCTACTGAAGCTTTCTTT
TRBV10-3	NA	NA	TRBJ1-4	CAISESPDNEKLFF	TGTGCCATCAGTGAGTCACCCGATAATGAAAAACTGTTTTTT
TRBV19	NA	TRBD1	TRBJ1-2	CASSRGQGSVGYTF	TGTGCCAGTAGTAGGGGACAGGGGTCTGTCGGCTACACCTTC
TRBV28	NA	NA	TRBJ1-1	CASSFQGNTEAFF	TGTGCCAGCAGTTTCCAGGGGAACACTGAAGCTTTCTTT
TRBV2	NA	TRBD1	TRBJ2-7	CASSQDRGSYEQYF	TGTGCCAGCAGTCAGGACAGGGGCTCCTACGAGCAGTACTTC
TRBV29-1	once	NA	TRBJ2-3	CSVGLADRNTDTQYF	TGCAGCGTAGGATTAGCGGACCGAAACACAGATACGCAGTATTTT
TRBV9	few	NA	TRBJ2-3	CASSVSSTDTQYF	TGTGCCAGCAGCGTATCTAGCACAGATACGCAGTATTTT
TRBV28	NA	NA	TRBJ1-2	CASSWGHLYGYTF	TGTGCCAGCAGTTGGGGGCACCTCTATGGCTACACCTTC
TRBV30	NA	NA	TRBJ2-5	CAWSIRVTETQYF	TGTGCCTGGAGTATAAGGGTAACGGAGACCCAGTACTTC
TRBV7-2	NA	NA	TRBJ2-3	CASSWVGTDTQYF	TGTGCCAGCAGCTGGGTGGGCACAGATACGCAGTATTTT
TRBV6-6	NA	NA	TRBJ1-6	CASSWGRERSPLHF	TGTGCCAGCAGTTGGGGCCGTGAGAGATCACCCCTCCACTTT
TRBV28	NA	NA	TRBJ2-4	CASSQGWHIQYF	TGTGCCAGCAGTCAGGGATGGCACATTCAGTACTTC
TRBV9	few	NA	TRBJ1-2	CASSVGHLANYGYTF	TGTGCCAGCAGCGTAGGACACCTGGCTAACTATGGCTACACCTTC
TRBV7-2	NA	TRBD1	TRBJ2-3	CASSTRQGSTDTQYF	TGTGCCAGCAGCACGAGACAGGGAAGCACAGATACGCAGTATTTT
TRBV7-2	once	TRBD2	TRBJ2-1	CASTLGLAVSYNEQFF	TGTGCCAGCACCCTGGGACTAGCGGTTTCCTACAATGAGCAGTTCTTC
TRBV4-3	NA	NA	TRBJ1-5	CASSQDSRGYQPQHF	TGCGCCAGCAGCCAAGACTCTCGTGGCTATCAGCCCCAGCATTTT
TRBV2	NA	NA	TRBJ1-4	CASSVSQAANEKLFF	TGTGCCAGCAGTGTTTCACAGGCAGCGAATGAAAAACTGTTTTTT
TRBV15	NA	NA	TRBJ1-5	CATSRFNQPQHF	TGTGCCACCAGCAGATTCAATCAGCCCCAGCATTTT
TRBV10-3	NA	TRBD2	TRBJ2-3	CATSSGLTDTQYF	TGTGCCACCTCTAGCGGGCTCACAGATACGCAGTATTTT
TRBV14	NA	TRBD2	TRBJ2-1	CASSPYGGRVYNEQFF	TGTGCCAGCAGCCCTTACGGCGGGAGGGTCTACAATGAGCAGTTCTTC
TRBV28	NA	NA	TRBJ1-1	CASSSTVRNTEAFF	TGTGCCAGCAGTTCGACAGTGAGGAACACTGAAGCCTTCTTT
TRBV25-1	NA	NA	TRBJ2-1	CASSDGGSYNEQFF	TGTGCCAGCAGTGACGGAGGATCCTACAATGAGCAGTTCTTC
TRBV2	NA	NA	TRBJ1-6	CASSSPVYNSPLHF	TGTGCCAGCAGTAGTCCCGTTTACAATTCACCCCTCCACTTT
TRBV18	NA	NA	TRBJ1-1	CASSPGQPTNTEAFF	TGTGCCAGCTCCCCCGGACAGCCAACGAACACTGAAGCTTTCTTT
TRBV5-1	NA	NA	TRBJ2-3	CASSTLAPDTQYF	TGCGCCAGCAGCACTTTGGCACCAGATACGCAGTATTTT
TRBV6-1	NA	NA	TRBJ1-5	CASTEALGQGQPQHF	TGTGCCAGCACTGAAGCCCTGGGGCAAGGTCAGCCCCAGCATTTT
TRBV11-1	NA	NA	TRBJ2-1	CASSLEAGYYNEQFF	TGTGCCAGCAGCTTAGAGGCGGGCTACTACAATGAGCAGTTCTTC
TRBV2	NA	TRBD2	TRBJ2-1	CASSEVLAANEQFF	TGTGCCAGCAGTGAAGTACTAGCGGCTAATGAGCAGTTCTTC
TRBV6-5	once	NA	TRBJ1-1	CASSYSSSGRGAFF	TGTGCCAGCAGTTACTCGTCGTCAGGGCGGGGAGCTTTCTTT
TRBV5-1	NA	NA	TRBJ1-4	CASSRGGSHEKLFF	TGCGCCAGCAGCAGGGGAGGGTCGCATGAAAAACTGTTTTTT
TRBV12-5	NA	TRBD1	TRBJ2-5	CASAPPKGTGETQYF	TGTGCTAGTGCCCCACCCAAGGGGACAGGGGAGACCCAGTACTTC